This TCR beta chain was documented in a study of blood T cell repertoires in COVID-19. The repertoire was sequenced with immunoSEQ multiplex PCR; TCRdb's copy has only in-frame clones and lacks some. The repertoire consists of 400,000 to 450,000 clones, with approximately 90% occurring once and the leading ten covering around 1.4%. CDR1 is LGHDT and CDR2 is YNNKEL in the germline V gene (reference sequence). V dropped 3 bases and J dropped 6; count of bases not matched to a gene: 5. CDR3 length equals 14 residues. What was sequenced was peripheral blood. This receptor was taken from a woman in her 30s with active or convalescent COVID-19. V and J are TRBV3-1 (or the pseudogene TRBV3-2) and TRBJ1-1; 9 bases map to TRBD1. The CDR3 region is CASSHRDRVAEAFF. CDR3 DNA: TGTGCCAGCAGCCACCGGGACAGGGTAGCTGAAGCTTTCTTT.